These 9 T cell receptor beta chains came from one sample sequenced in a study of naive and memory T cell subsets. An equimolar mix of two oligonucleotides served as the beta constant-region primer for TRBC1 and TRBC2. One entry per CDR3 protein, called by TCRdb with MiXCR from the UMI-ligation and nested PCR reads. The data show about 150,000 distinct CDR3 sequences, 15% to 20% seen once. The sequenced sample was naive CD4+ T cells from blood. The receptor set was obtained from a human donor in good health.

This clonotype was counted a few times. The V gene is TRBV6-4, the J gene TRBJ2-1, with D possibly matching TRBD2 (6 bases). The CDR3 covers 14 residues. Germline CDR1 MRHNA, CDR2 SNTAGT. Trimming took off 7 bases at V and 4 bases at J, with 14 bases between the two ends. The chain's CDR3 is CASILASEYNEQFF. CDR3 DNA: TGTGCCAGCATTCTGGCTAGCGAGTACAATGAGCAGTTCTTC.

The chain carries TRBV14 and TRBJ1-1; D is uncertain. The germline CDR1 and CDR2 sequences are SGHDN and FVKESK. Trimming removed 0 bases at V and 7 bases at J, with 9 bases between. CDR3 size: 13 residues. CDR3 sequence (DNA): TGTGCCAGCAGCCAAGATTTCTACAGTGAAGCTTTCTTT. Its translation is CASSQDFYSEAFF.

This rearrangement joins TRBV12-3 or TRBV12-4 to TRBJ2-3; 12 bases fit TRBD2. The CDR3 consists of 16 residues. V shed 4 bases and J 2 bases; nucleotides not matched to a gene: 4. The CDR3 sequence is CASSSRLAGATDTQYF. The CDR3 DNA is TGTGCCAGCAGTTCCCGACTAGCGGGAGCCACAGATACGCAGTATTTT.

A few counts support this clonotype. The gene calls are TRBV29-1 and TRBJ2-7, with a weak D call TRBD1 (6 bases). The germline V and J ends were trimmed by 8 bases and 0 bases, with 8 bases remaining between them. The CDR3 is made up of 11 amino acids. The germline V gene has CDR1 SQVTM and CDR2 ANQGSEA. In DNA form, the CDR3 reads TGCAGCAGACAGGTCTCCTACGAGCAGTACTTC. Amino acid sequence: CSRQVSYEQYF.

This clonotype has just a few counts. The gene calls are TRBV7-2 and TRBJ2-7; D remains ambiguous. CDR3 size: 14 residues. From germline, CDR1 is SGHTA and CDR2 FQGNSA. V was cut by 5 bases and J by 3 bases, with 14 bases left in between. The CDR3 nucleotides read TGTGCCAGCAGCCGAGCGACCACAGACTACGAGCAGTACTTC. Translating it yields CASSRATTDYEQYF.

In this sample, this clonotype turned up a few times. This chain's CDR3 is CASTKPGEPYEQYF. CDR3 bases: TGTGCCAGCACCAAACCCGGGGAACCCTACGAGCAGTACTTC. This rearrangement joins TRBV7-9 to TRBJ2-7, with D possibly TRBD2 on 5 matching bases. From germline, CDR1 is SEHNR and CDR2 FQNEAQ (reference sequence). Between the trimmed V and J ends, which lost 7 bases and 2 bases, there was a span of 15 bases. CDR3 length: 14 residues.

The chain has TRBV7-2 and TRBJ1-5; 8 nucleotides align to TRBD1. V shed 5 bases and J 7 bases; nucleotides not matched to a gene: 7. The germline CDR1 and CDR2 sequences are SGHTA and FQGNSA. The CDR3 runs to 14 residues. The CDR3: CASSPQGADQPQHF. CDR3 bases: TGTGCCAGCAGCCCCCAGGGGGCGGACCAGCCCCAGCATTTT.

This clonotype was counted at least ten times. The chain has TRBV18 and TRBJ2-7, with 8 bases that match TRBD1. V shed 4 bases and J 6 bases; nucleotides not matched to a gene: 2. Germline CDR1 and CDR2: KGHSH and LQKENI. The CDR3 spans 12 residues. The CDR3 sequence: CASSRTGSEQYF. The DNA of the CDR3 is TGTGCCAGCTCACGGACAGGGTCCGAGCAGTACTTC.

The V gene is TRBV3-2, the J gene TRBJ1-5. TRBV3-2 is labeled a pseudogene. The CDR3 totals 15 residues. The CDR3 protein is CASSQVGEHNQPQHF. In nucleotides, the CDR3 is TGTGCCAGCAGCCAAGTCGGAGAACACAATCAGCCCCAGCATTTT.